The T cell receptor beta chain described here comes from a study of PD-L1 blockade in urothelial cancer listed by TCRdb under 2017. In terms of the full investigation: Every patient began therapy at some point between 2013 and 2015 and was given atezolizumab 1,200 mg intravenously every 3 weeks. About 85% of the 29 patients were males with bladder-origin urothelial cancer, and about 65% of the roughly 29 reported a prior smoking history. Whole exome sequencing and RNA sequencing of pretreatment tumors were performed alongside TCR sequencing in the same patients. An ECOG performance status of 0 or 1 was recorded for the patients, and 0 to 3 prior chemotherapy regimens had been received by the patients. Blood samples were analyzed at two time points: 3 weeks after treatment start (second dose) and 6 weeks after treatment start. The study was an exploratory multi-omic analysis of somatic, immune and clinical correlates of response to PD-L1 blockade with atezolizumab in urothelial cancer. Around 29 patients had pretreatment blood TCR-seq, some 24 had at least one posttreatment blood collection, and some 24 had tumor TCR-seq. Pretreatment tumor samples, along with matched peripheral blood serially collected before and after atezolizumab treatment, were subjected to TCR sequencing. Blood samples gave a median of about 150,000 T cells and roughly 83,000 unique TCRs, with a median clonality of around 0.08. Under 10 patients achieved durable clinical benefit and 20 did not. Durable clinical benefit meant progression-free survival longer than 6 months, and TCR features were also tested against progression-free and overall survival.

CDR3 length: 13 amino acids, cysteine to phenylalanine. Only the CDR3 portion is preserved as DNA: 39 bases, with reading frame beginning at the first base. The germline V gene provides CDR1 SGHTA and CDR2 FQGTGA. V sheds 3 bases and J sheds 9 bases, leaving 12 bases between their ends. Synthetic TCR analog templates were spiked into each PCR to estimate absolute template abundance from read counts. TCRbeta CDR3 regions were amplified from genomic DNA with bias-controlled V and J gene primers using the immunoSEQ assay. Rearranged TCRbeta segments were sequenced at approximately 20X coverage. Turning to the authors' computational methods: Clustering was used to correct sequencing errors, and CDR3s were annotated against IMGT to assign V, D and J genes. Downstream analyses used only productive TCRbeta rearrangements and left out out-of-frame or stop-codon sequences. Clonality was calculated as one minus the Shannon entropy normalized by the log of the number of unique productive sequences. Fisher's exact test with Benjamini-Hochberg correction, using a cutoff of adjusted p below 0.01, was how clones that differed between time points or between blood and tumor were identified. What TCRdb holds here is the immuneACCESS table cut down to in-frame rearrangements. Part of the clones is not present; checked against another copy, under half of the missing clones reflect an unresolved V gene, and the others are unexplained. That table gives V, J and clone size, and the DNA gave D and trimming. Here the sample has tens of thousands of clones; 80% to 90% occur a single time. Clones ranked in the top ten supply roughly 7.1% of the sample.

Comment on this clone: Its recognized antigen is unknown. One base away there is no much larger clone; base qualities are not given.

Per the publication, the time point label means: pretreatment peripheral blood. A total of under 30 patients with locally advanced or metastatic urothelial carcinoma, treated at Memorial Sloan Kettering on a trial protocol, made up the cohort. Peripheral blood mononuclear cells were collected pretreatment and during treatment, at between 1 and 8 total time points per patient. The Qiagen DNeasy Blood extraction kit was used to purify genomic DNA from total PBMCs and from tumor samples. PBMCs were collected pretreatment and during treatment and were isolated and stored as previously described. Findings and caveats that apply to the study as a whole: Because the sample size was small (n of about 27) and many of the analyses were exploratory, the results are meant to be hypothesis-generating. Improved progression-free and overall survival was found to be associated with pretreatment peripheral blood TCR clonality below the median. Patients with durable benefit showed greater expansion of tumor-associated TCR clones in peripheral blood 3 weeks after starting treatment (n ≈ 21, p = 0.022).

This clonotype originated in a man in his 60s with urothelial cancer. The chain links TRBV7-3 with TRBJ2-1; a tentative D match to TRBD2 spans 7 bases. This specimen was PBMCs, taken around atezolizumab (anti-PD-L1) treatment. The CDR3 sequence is CASSLGGHGEQFF. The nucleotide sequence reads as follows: TGTGCCAGCAGCTTGGGGGGGCACGGTGAGCAGTTCTTC. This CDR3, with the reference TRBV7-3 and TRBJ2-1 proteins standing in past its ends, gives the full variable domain GAGVSQTPSNKVTEKGKYVELRCDPISGHTALYWYRQSLGQGPEFLIYFQGTGAADDSGLPNDRFFAVRPEGSVSTLKIQRTERGDSAVYLCASSLGGHGEQFFGPGTRLTVL.